The 3 T cell receptor beta chains in this list originate from one sample, sequenced in a study of T-cell memory formation after mild COVID-19. In TCRdb, the 5' RACE reads were re-called with MiXCR into one record per CDR3 protein. The data hold about 190,000 distinct CDR3 sequences, with about 18% observed a single time. The sample taken for sequencing was PBMCs or a T cell subset sorted from them (not recorded which). These receptors were taken from an adult woman who had mild COVID-19 (a few samples of this study predate the infection). Cell type and time point are not known.

The V call is TRBV20-1, the J call TRBJ2-1; 14 bases match TRBD2. The CDR3 loop spans 19 amino acids. CDR1 DFQATT and CDR2 SNEGSKA come from the germline V gene (reference sequence). V gave up 0 bases and J gave up 4 bases; unmatched junction bases: 11. This CDR3 reads CSARDPGLAGAQKYNEQFF. The CDR3 DNA follows: TGCAGTGCTAGAGATCCGGGACTAGCGGGGGCCCAAAAGTACAATGAGCAGTTCTTC.

The chain couples TRBV5-6 to TRBJ1-1; TRBD1 is a possible D gene (5 bases). Germline lookup yields CDR1 SGHDT and CDR2 YYEEEE. V lost 5 bases, J lost 1 base, and 15 bases lay in between. The CDR3 loop spans 15 amino acids. CDR3 DNA sequence: TGTGCCAGCAGGGGAGGGGCCCACCCGAACACTGAAGCTTTCTTT. It codes for CASRGGAHPNTEAFF.

In its sample, this clonotype was seen a few times. The rearrangement uses TRBV14 and TRBJ2-7; D remains ambiguous. The V end lost 2 bases, the J end lost 12 bases, and 17 bases lay between the germline ends. The CDR3 is 13 residues long. Germline V gene sequence: CDR1 SGHDN, CDR2 FVKESK. In DNA, the CDR3 is TGTGCCAGCAGCCAAAGGACCCTTACTACGACGTACTTC. It translates to CASSQRTLTTTYF.